Listed below are T cell receptor beta chains from one sample, sequenced in a study of T cells in Graves' hyperthyroidism and ophthalmopathy. TCRdb reprocessed the multiplex PCR reads with MiXCR, giving one entry per CDR3 protein. The table includes more than 350,000 distinct CDR3 sequences, nearly 15% detected once. The sample comprised blood. These receptors came from a woman aged 60 to 75 with Graves' ophthalmopathy. Both conserved end residues are part of each CDR3. Fields, in order: J gene, V gene, CDR3 protein.

>TRBJ2-7|TRBV6-5
CASSYSGDRGPVSYEQYF
>TRBJ2-1|TRBV9
CASSALGGFYNEQFF
>TRBJ2-7|TRBV28
CASSRLALGEQYF
>TRBJ1-5|TRBV5-6
CASSSRTQGQHF
>TRBJ1-1|TRBV12-3/TRBV12-4
CASSLGQAPTEAFF
>TRBJ2-3|TRBV28
CASSSPPGTSWTDTQYF
>TRBJ1-1|TRBV5-1
CASSEQGPNTEAFF
>TRBJ2-7|TRBV10-3
CAIRDIVYEQYF
>TRBJ2-1|TRBV20-1
CSAREEVSYNEQFF
>TRBJ2-3|TRBV20-1
CSARTSGRALDTQYF
>TRBJ2-2|TRBV30
CAWSPGASGGNTGELFF
>TRBJ2-3|TRBV6-5
CASSYSTAGTQYF
>TRBJ1-4|TRBV25-1
CASSELGGYGEKLFF
>TRBJ1-6|TRBV25-1
CASTGTVFSPLHF
>TRBJ1-2|TRBV7-6
CASTSQIPGGLGYGYTF
>TRBJ2-2|TRBV24-1
CATSSSGSPTGELFF
>TRBJ2-7|TRBV30
CAWISGRYEQYF
>TRBJ2-5|TRBV3-1
CASSRQGAETQYF
>TRBJ2-7|TRBV29-1
CSVGTGSTEQYF
>TRBJ2-1|TRBV3-1
CASSQGNNEQFF
>TRBJ2-7|TRBV6-2/TRBV6-3
CASSYPNVAGTHEQYF
>TRBJ1-4|TRBV19
CASSIDRQTNEKLFF
>TRBJ2-2|TRBV2
CASSDSLNTGELFF
>TRBJ2-1|TRBV20-1
CSAPRTVSYNEQFF
>TRBJ2-2|TRBV20-1
CSAREPSDRELFF
>TRBJ1-1|TRBV7-9
CASSLGGAPEAFF
>TRBJ2-7|TRBV5-1
CASSLGQEYYEQYF
>TRBJ2-7|TRBV7-2
CASSLDSPYEQYF
>TRBJ2-5|TRBV18
CASSEPGLGQETQYF
>TRBJ1-4|TRBV5-6
CASSAWIRTVNEKLFF
>TRBJ2-2|TRBV5-1
CASSFGGQNTGELFF
>TRBJ2-7|TRBV4-1
CASSQEGTSYEQYF
>TRBJ2-1|TRBV18
CASSSRQGGYNEQFF
>TRBJ2-7|TRBV3-1
CASSQRTSSYEQYF
>TRBJ2-1|TRBV11-2
CASSLDLWLGTTKNEQFF
>TRBJ1-1|TRBV12-3/TRBV12-4
CASSGGTGGATEAFF
>TRBJ2-2|TRBV6-2/TRBV6-3
CASSYSGGNGELFF
>TRBJ2-5|TRBV5-1
CASSLAGSRVETQYF
>TRBJ2-1|TRBV3-1
CASSQVWREGGNEQFF
>TRBJ2-5|TRBV28
CASSTIGQGAETQYF
>TRBJ2-1|TRBV6-1
CASSDLNEQFF
>TRBJ1-2|TRBV27
CASRDHANYGYIF
>TRBJ2-3|TRBV12-3/TRBV12-4
CASTERITTDTQYF
>TRBJ2-7|TRBV11-2
CASSFPGTYEQYF
>TRBJ1-1|TRBV5-1
CASSLRGQENTEAFF
>TRBJ1-1|TRBV3-1
CASSRRTGGGNTEAFF
>TRBJ2-5|TRBV19
CASHRDGQYQETQYF
>TRBJ2-1|TRBV10-1
CASSEERGLGEQFF
>TRBJ2-1|TRBV27
CASSRRGGDNEQFF
>TRBJ2-5|TRBV6-2/TRBV6-3
CASSYGFWRDGETQYF
>TRBJ2-2|TRBV10-1
CARAWGQGTNTGELFF
>TRBJ2-1|TRBV7-9
CASSLVAPYNEQFF
>TRBJ2-1|TRBV4-2
CASSQVGSGRISNEQFF